Sequencing of this TCR beta chain was carried out in a study of OX40 agonist ivuxolimab in advanced cancers. The wider study: A male proportion of around 86% was recorded, with mean age approximately 60 years and range about 23 to 90.

The table lists this clone with a count of one. CDR1 is MNHNS and CDR2 is SASEGT in the germline V gene. The junction had 5 bases not matched to a gene; V was cut back by 1 base and J by 4 bases. The CDR3 spans 17 residues. Here immunoSEQ multiplex PCR was the method, and the copy in TCRdb shows in-frame clones only, minus some. In the table there are more than 100,000 clones, roughly 93% of which are singletons. The TCR originated in an adult with an advanced solid tumor such as melanoma, head and neck, liver or kidney cancer. V usage is TRBV6-1 and J usage is TRBJ2-6; 9 positions match TRBD1. Sample: CD4+ or CD8+ T cells sorted from blood, taken in a trial of the OX40 agonist ivuxolimab. In DNA, the CDR3 is TGTGCCAGCAGTGAAGACAGGGGGCGGGTGGGGGCCAACGTCCTGACTTTC. It codes for CASSEDRGRVGANVLTF.